This TCR beta chain was profiled in a study of identical twins. Healthy Caucasians were all of the donors. Unique molecular identifiers were present on the cDNA, and a universal primer site came from template switching. A single record per CDR3 protein comes from TCRdb applying MiXCR to the 5' RACE reads. The sample records about 660,000 distinct CDR3 sequences, approximately 9% being singletons. General study points: Compared with models, monozygotic twins showed more out-of-frame TCR alpha sharing. Conclusions relied on cross-sectional statistical analysis, not following the same donors.

This CDR3 is 16 amino acids long. Looked up from germline, CDR1 is SGHRS and CDR2 is YFSETQ. The V gene lost 2 bases and the J gene lost 0 bases, with 12 bases spanning the gap. This clonotype was picked up a small number of times. The antigen is not known. The same specimen was also included in a second study, on yellow fever vaccine responses in identical twins.

This rearrangement joins TRBV5-1 to TRBJ2-1; D unclear. Sequencing was done on a sample of PBMCs. The receptor's source is a woman under 30 in good health. The CDR3 nucleotides are TGCGCCAGCAGCTTCGTAGATCTCAGCTCCTACAATGAGCAGTTCTTC. Translating it yields CASSFVDLSSYNEQFF.